This T cell receptor beta chain derives from a study of regulatory T cells in long-lasting Graves disease (dated by TCRdb to the early 2020s). Notes on the research overall: Antithyroid drugs had been taken for less than 3 months by newly diagnosed Graves' disease patients. A total of 35 or so samples were covered by TCR sequencing, comprising some 13 persistent and around 20 newly diagnosed Graves' disease patients. Persistent Graves' disease patients were compared with newly diagnosed Graves' disease patients by peripheral blood TCR sequencing and RNA sequencing. The study took place in China and was registered as a clinical trial.

The label giving this sample's time point can be read as: newly diagnosed GD, antithyroid drugs for less than 3 months. For both TCR sequencing and RNA sequencing, RNA was extracted from PBMCs in TRIzol. Graves' disease was diagnosed according to American Thyroid Association guidelines. Patients were recruited from an endocrinology department in Xi'an, China. From each patient, roughly 9 milliliters of peripheral blood was collected into an EDTA anticoagulant tube. Ficoll Paque Plus density gradient separation was used to isolate PBMCs, and no further T cell sorting was performed. An Agilent 2100 Bioanalyzer and agarose gel were used to check RNA quality, and a NanoDrop 2000 was used to measure RNA concentration. Counted from cysteine to phenylalanine, this CDR3 has 14 amino acids. Just the 42-base CDR3 DNA is kept, in frame starting at base 1. CDR1 and CDR2 were assigned from the germline V gene (reference sequence) as LGHDT and YNNKEL. The V end loses 1 base and the J end loses 0 bases, and a stretch of 4 bases separates them.

Libraries were made using multiplex PCR. Sequencing was carried out with an Illumina HiSeq 4000. iRepertoire HTBI primers and Arm-PCR amplification of CDR3 regions were used to construct TCR beta libraries. PCR products were gel purified before sequencing. In the paper's pipeline: Gene usage analysis of CDR3 amino acid clonotypes relied on the 62 TRBV and about 15 TRBJ segments identified across samples. COPE and FqMerger were used to merge filtered high-quality paired reads into contigs. BLAST was used to align contigs to IMGT TRBV, TRBD and TRBJ reference genes, and CDR3 was defined according to IMGT. Any clonotype with a frequency above 0.1% was classified as a highly expanded clone. Shannon entropy served as the measure of repertoire diversity, while the Gini coefficient captured V-J evenness. Public clonotypes were defined as clonotypes shared by more than one individual. TCRdb ran its own pipeline on the public reads, namely fastp trimming at Q25 and MiXCR clone calling, and kept in-frame beta chains. When rows share a CDR3 protein, they turn into one entry using the most common DNA and genes. What appears here as the V and J calls and clone size reflects TCRdb's work, not the paper's. Recorded for this sample are under 300,000 distinct CDR3 sequences; approximately 20% of them occurred a single time. The ten largest make up about 15% of the sample.

General study outcomes and caveats: Peripheral blood alone was examined, since thyroid tissue, which constituted the primary lesion, could not be accessed. A larger number of public clonotypes was shared among persistent patients (under 3,000) than among newly diagnosed patients (around 880). Sequencing and analysis were restricted to the TCR beta chain. As a limitation, the authors acknowledged that the small sample size may reduce accuracy. Lower TCR Shannon entropy and fewer highly expanded clones were observed in persistent Graves' disease patients than in newly diagnosed patients, which suggested clonal expansion. TRBV28, TRBJ1-2 and TRBJ2-5 were preferentially used in persistent disease, while TRBV20-1 and TRBJ2-1 were favored in newly diagnosed disease.

This clonotype was recorded at least ten times. Its target antigen remains unknown. Base quality data are lacking; no much larger clone is found one base away. These data also featured in a second study, about T cells in Graves' hyperthyroidism and ophthalmopathy. Per the second study: Stable Graves' hyperthyroidism was defined as no progression to ophthalmopathy during 18 months of follow-up. Hyperthyroidism patients were newly diagnosed, had a disease duration of under 2 months, and were aged 18 to 65 years. Exclusion was applied to patients with uncontrolled infections, other autoimmune diseases, pregnancy or lactation. Clinical symptoms, serum thyroxine and TRAb, thyroid ultrasound, and orbital computed tomography formed the basis for the diagnoses. A first-round RT-PCR of the TCR CDR3 used the HTBI primer set with the Qiagen OneStep RT-PCR kit. Blood samples also contained most of the expanded thyroid clonotypes (frequency above 0.001), which suggests that blood repertoires may reflect thyroid immune responses. In cross-validation, a model built on a 13 V-J signature told ophthalmopathy apart from stable hyperthyroidism with over 85% sensitivity and approximately 81% specificity, and in testing the same model reached 80%/75%. In validation, progression to ophthalmopathy was predicted by the model with nearly 71% sensitivity and nearly 75% specificity, a median of about 6.4 months before onset. TCR V-J signatures able to tell the groups apart were searched for in a discovery cohort of 90 to 100 patients, of whom around 42 had Graves' ophthalmopathy and some 60 had stable Graves' hyperthyroidism. Whether ophthalmopathy could be predicted prospectively was tested in an independent validation cohort made up of 18 to 20 hyperthyroidism patients plus 17 patients who later progressed to ophthalmopathy. For training and testing, the 100 or so patients in the discovery cohort were randomly divided in a 7:3 ratio. In roughly six Graves' hyperthyroidism patients, the study also compared T-cell repertoires from thyroid tissue with T-cell repertoires from blood. After blood sampling, hyperthyroidism patients were treated with methimazole at a starting dose of 30 mg daily, and ophthalmopathy patients were treated with high-dose intravenous methylprednisolone. A second multiplex PCR round built the libraries, followed by size selection and purification. Libraries were sequenced paired-end with 100 bp reads on an Illumina HiSeq2000. SOAPnuke was used to process the raw data, removing reads that contained adapters or uncalled bases, had a mean Phred below 15, or lacked an exact match to the constant primer or identifier. High-quality paired reads were merged with COPE v1.2.5, and unique nucleotide sequences were defined as clonotypes. MiTCR v1.1 was used to align clonotypes to the IMGT TRBV, TRBD and TRBJ reference segments. The analysis was restricted to V-J combinations with a frequency above 0.0001, which together covered approximately 99% of the repertoires. A TCS score was defined as the ratio between F50 (clonal expansion) and ExV (chaos), using BLOSUM62-based TCRdist between CDR3 peptides within each V-J. Welch's t-statistics and random forest reduced roughly 500 V-J features to 13, which were used in a naive Bayes classifier (R e1071). No statistical method was used to fix the sample size in advance, and group allocation was not hidden from the investigators. TCR Vbeta CDR3 sequencing of approximately 140 peripheral blood samples (approximately 44 ophthalmopathy, about 80 hyperthyroidism and roughly 17 progressor patients) is reported in the paper.

The rearrangement joined TRBV3-1 to TRBJ2-4; a confident D gene designation cannot be given. This clonotype originated in a woman aged 25 to 45 with Graves disease. Donor details come from another sample of the same person, matched by shared clones. The input for sequencing was peripheral blood mononuclear cells (PBMCs), taken at new diagnosis, from a patient treated with antithyroid drugs. The CDR3 region reads CASSQAAAKNIQYF. The nucleotide sequence reads TGTGCCAGCAGCCAAGCCGCAGCCAAAAACATTCAGTACTTC.